This paragraph covers one TCR beta chain sequence. The entry originates in a study of blood T cell repertoires in COVID-19. Study-wide context: Acute-phase and convalescent COVID-19 samples originated in the United States, Italy and Spain.

The ends were cut back, 5 bases at V and 4 bases at J, with 14 bases in the middle. From germline, CDR1 is SGHVS and CDR2 FQNEAQ. This CDR3 has 15 amino acids. Per the study methods: The authors estimated nucleated cell counts from reference gene primer amplification. The assay was immunoSEQ multiplex PCR, and TCRdb's table has in-frame clones only and misses some. V, J and clone size derive from that table, while D and trimming were established from the DNA sequence. The table has 60,000 to 70,000 clones, roughly 85% seen once. The rearrangement uses TRBV7-8 and TRBJ2-2; D is possibly TRBD2 (6 bases). The sample taken for sequencing was peripheral blood. The sequence came from a human donor in a cohort sampled during active COVID-19. This CDR3 is CASSRRLGGTGELFF. The DNA for the CDR3 is TGTGCCAGCAGCCGCCGGTTGGGGGGCACCGGGGAGCTGTTTTTT. Together with reference TRBV7-8 and TRBJ2-2, the CDR3 gives the full variable domain: GAGVSQSPRYKVAKRGQDVALRCDPISGHVSLFWYQQALGQGPEFLTYFQNEAQLDKSGLPSDRFFAERPEGSVSTLKIQRTQQEDSAVYLCASSRRLGGTGELFFGEGSRLTVL.